Listed here are 13 T cell receptor beta chains from one sample, sequenced in a study of cytomegalovirus exposure and HLA in healthy donors. This PCR relied on a set of 60 Vbeta primers and 13 Jbeta primers. Using immunoSEQ multiplex PCR, the repertoire was profiled, and TCRdb retains in-frame clones only, with some absent. This sample carries 150,000 to 200,000 clones, nearly 80% of them seen once, and the ten largest clones take around 9.8%. The sequencing input was PBMCs. Every receptor here comes from a man younger than 35 in good health and CMV-seropositive.

The chain carries TRBV5-4 and TRBJ2-2; D gene uncertain. V lost 0 bases, J lost 3 bases, and 3 bases lay in between. Germline V lookup: CDR1 SGHNT, CDR2 YYREEE (reference sequence). The CDR3 length is 13 residues. CDR3 in DNA: TGTGCCAGCAGCTTGGGGCACACCGGGGAGCTGTTTTTT. Protein product: CASSLGHTGELFF.

The gene calls are TRBV19 and TRBJ1-2; 7 nucleotides match TRBD1. Germline loops: CDR1 LNHDA, CDR2 SQIVND (reference sequence). V dropped 4 bases and J dropped 2; count of bases not matched to a gene: 4. CDR3 size: 14 residues. The CDR3 here is CASSRDSLNYGYTF. Here the CDR3 DNA reads TGTGCCAGTAGTAGGGACAGCTTAAACTATGGCTACACCTTC.

The sample holds a few counts of this clone. CDR3 bases: TGCAGCGTTGATGGTATCGGGCGGGCGGAACAAGAGACCCAGTACTTC. The encoded protein is CSVDGIGRAEQETQYF. The V gene is TRBV29-1, the J gene TRBJ2-5; a weak D match, TRBD2 (5 bases). The V gene lost 3 bases and the J gene lost 2 bases, with 19 bases spanning the gap. CDR1 and CDR2 (germline): SQVTM, ANQGSEA. The CDR3 is made up of 16 amino acids.

This clone showed up just once. The chain couples TRBV7-2 to TRBJ2-2, with D hard to call. Trimming left V 6 bases short and J 8 bases short, with 16 bases between. CDR3 length: 14 amino acids. The germline V gene has CDR1 SGHTA and CDR2 FQGNSA. The CDR3 DNA follows: TGTGCCAGCAGTTCCTACTACATTATGGGGGAGCTGTTTTTT. Protein sequence: CASSSYYIMGELFF.

This chain joins TRBV9 and TRBJ1-1; D is undetermined. The CDR3 has 14 residues. Germline-derived CDR1 and CDR2 are SGDLS and YYNGEE. V was cut by 0 bases and J by 3 bases, with 9 bases left in between. The CDR3 protein is CASSVVGIDTEAFF. Written as DNA, the CDR3 is TGTGCCAGCAGCGTAGTGGGCATAGACACTGAAGCTTTCTTT. The full variable domain, in which reference TRBV9 and TRBJ1-1 provide the parts outside the CDR3, is DSGVTQTPKHLITATGQRVTLRCSPRSGDLSVYWYQQSLDQGLQFLIQYYNGEERAKGNILERFSAQQFPDLHSELNLSSLELGDSALYFCASSVVGIDTEAFFGQGTRLTVV.

This chain uses TRBV6-1 with TRBJ2-1; 7 nucleotides line up with TRBD1. Germline V gene sequence: CDR1 MNHNS, CDR2 SASEGT. CDR3 length equals 15 residues. Trimming removed 6 bases from V and 2 bases from J; junction bases left unmatched: 7. The CDR3, as DNA: TGTGCCAGCAGGGTAAGACAGGGTCCCTACAATGAGCAGTTCTTC. Encoded protein: CASRVRQGPYNEQFF.

The chain employs TRBV19 and TRBJ2-7; 8 bases are shared with TRBD1. The CDR3 is made up of 15 amino acids. V gave up 3 bases and J gave up 4 bases; unmatched junction bases: 8. The germline gives CDR1 LNHDA, CDR2 SQIVND (reference sequence). CDR3 DNA: TGTGCCAGTAGTATGGGATGGGACAGGAGATACGAGCAGTACTTC. Translating gives CASSMGWDRRYEQYF.

The J gene is TRBJ1-4, the V gene TRBV5-8; the match to TRBD1 covers 10 bases. Looked up from germline, CDR1 is SGHTS and CDR2 is YDEGEE. V gave up 2 bases and J gave up 6 bases; unmatched junction bases: 4. The CDR3 contains 15 residues. The CDR3 loop is CASSFTGTGDEKLFF. CDR3 nucleotides: TGTGCCAGCAGCTTCACCGGGACAGGGGATGAAAAACTGTTTTTT.

This chain uses TRBV2 with TRBJ1-5; no reliable D call. The germline CDR1 and CDR2 sequences are SNHLY and FYNNEI. CDR3 size: 15 residues. The ends were cut back, 3 bases at V and 9 bases at J, with 18 bases in the middle. As DNA, the CDR3 is TGTGCCAGCAGTGATACCCTGCCAGGCCTGAGGCCCCAGCATTTT. Amino acid sequence: CASSDTLPGLRPQHF.

J is TRBJ1-1 and V is TRBV6-5; D perhaps matches TRBD1 (5 bases). Germline CDR1 is MNHEY and CDR2 is SVGAGI. Between the trimmed V and J ends, which lost 4 bases and 5 bases, there was a span of 11 bases. CDR3 size: 13 residues. This CDR3 reads CASSFGRATEAFF. CDR3 nucleotides: TGTGCCAGCAGTTTCGGCAGGGCAACTGAAGCTTTCTTT.

This chain joins TRBV6-1 and TRBJ2-2, with 7 bases fitting TRBD1. In germline, CDR1 is MNHNS, CDR2 SASEGT. V shed 5 bases and J 6 bases; nucleotides not matched to a gene: 6. This CDR3 region has 14 residues. CDR3 DNA sequence: TGTGCCAGCAGTCCGGGACAGTACCCCGGGGAGCTGTTTTTT. Translating it yields CASSPGQYPGELFF.

Turning to this clone: The junction and the germline gene differ at one end; a read error may be behind it. The J gene is TRBJ2-3, the V gene TRBV30; possible D gene TRBD1, 6 bases. CDR1 is GTSNPN, CDR2 SVGIG, per germline (reference sequence). The CDR3 is 14 residues long. This chain's CDR3 is CAWNVRVWTDMQYF. CDR3 coding DNA: TGTGCCTGGAATGTCCGGGTTTGGACAGATATGCAGTATTTT.

V and J are TRBV10-3 and TRBJ2-1; tentative D call: TRBD2 (5 bases). With 2 bases removed from V and 0 bases from J, the gap between germline ends came to 11 bases. The CDR3 loop spans 16 amino acids. Germline V lookup: CDR1 ENHRY, CDR2 SYGVKD. The CDR3: CAISEGSSSSYNEQFF. For the CDR3, the DNA is TGTGCCATCAGTGAGGGGAGTTCTAGCTCCTACAATGAGCAGTTCTTC.